These 5 T cell receptor beta chains came from one sample sequenced in a study of beta chain features in type 1 diabetes (dated by TCRdb to the late 2010s). The investigation overall reported the following: In all four CD4+ subsets, TCRB CDR3 length was moderately but significantly shorter in type 1 diabetes patients.

No antigen is known for these receptors. The library was obtained by the immunoSEQ multiplex PCR assay. The entire isolated RNA was reverse transcribed using the High Capacity cDNA Reverse Transcription Kit, and thus expressed TCRB transcripts were sequenced. TCRdb's version of the immuneACCESS table is confined to in-frame rearrangements and falls short of the full clone set. An unresolved V gene accounts for under half of the shortfall where checked; the remainder is of unknown origin. The sample table holds hundreds of thousands of clones, of which roughly a tenth were seen once. Around 0.015% of the sample is held by the ten biggest clonotypes. The sample comprised naive CD4+ T cells from blood. Sample cell subset or site, as interpreted from the label and publication: true naive CD4+ T cells. The receptors were sampled from a man younger than 45 with type 1 diabetes.

Comments on this clone: The germline gene is not matched at one end of the junction; a read error may be the cause. This sequence joins TRBV28 and TRBJ1-4; D uncertain. The CDR3 has 12 amino acids. The germline gives CDR1 MDHEN, CDR2 SYDVKM. The CDR3 here is CASRTTHEKLFF. The CDR3 DNA reads TGTGCCAGCAGGACAACTCATGAAAAACTGTTTTTT.

A few counts support this clone. The V and J genes are TRBV7-2 and TRBJ2-7; D might be TRBD2 (5 bases). CDR1 is SGHTA and CDR2 is FQGNSA in the germline V gene. The CDR3 extends over 15 amino acids. Trimming removed 5 bases at V and 6 bases at J, with 20 bases between. The DNA of the CDR3 is TGTGCCAGCAGCCCCCAGAGGGCGTATCCGTTCGAGCAGTACTTC. It is translated as CASSPQRAYPFEQYF.

The table lists this clone with a few counts. V usage is TRBV7-9 and J usage is TRBJ2-4; TRBD1 might be the D (6 bases). CDR3 length equals 17 residues. CDR1 and CDR2 from the germline V gene are SEHNR and FQNEAQ (reference sequence). Trimming shortened V by 2 bases and J by 0 bases, and 14 bases separated the two germline ends. The CDR3 DNA is TGTGCCAGCAGCTTATTAGGACAGACCCTAGCCAAAAACATTCAGTACTTC. Translating gives CASSLLGQTLAKNIQYF.

The chain is built from TRBV6-5 and TRBJ2-7; 12 bases fit TRBD2. V shed 4 bases, J shed 4 bases, and the junction held 8 bases outside the gene matches. Germline CDR1 MNHEY, CDR2 SVGAGI. There are 16 residues in the CDR3. This CDR3 reads CASSSGTSGSTYEQYF. In DNA, the CDR3 is TGTGCCAGCAGTTCCGGGACTAGCGGGTCAACGTACGAGCAGTACTTC.

This clone occurred a few times. The chain joins TRBV19 to TRBJ1-2; D is perhaps TRBD1 (5 bases). The CDR3 consists of 13 residues. V was clipped by 10 bases and J by 3 bases, with 15 bases between them. From germline, CDR1 is LNHDA and CDR2 SQIVND (reference sequence). DNA for the CDR3: TGTGCCACCCGACACGGGGGAGACTATGGCTACACCTTC. Residues: CATRHGGDYGYTF. The whole variable domain, remainder taken from reference TRBV19 and TRBJ1-2, is DGGITQSPKYLFRKEGQNVTLSCEQNLNHDAMYWYRQDPGQGLRLIYYSQIVNDFQKGDIAEGYSVSREKKESFPLTVTSAQKNPTAFYLCATRHGGDYGYTFGSGTRLTVV.